Listed below are T cell receptor beta chains from one sample, sequenced in a study of beta chain features in type 1 diabetes. Assay used: immunoSEQ multiplex PCR; TCRdb lists only in-frame clones, some missing. Of more than 140,000 clones detected, 9.7% appear once; the ten largest clones hold about 0.6%. What was sequenced was central memory CD4+ T cells from blood. All receptors derive from a woman aged 40 to 50 in good health. The CDR3 runs from the conserved cysteine through the conserved F or W. The D gene is left open where the match is weak. Clone size is shown for a subset of rows, as once, few, many or a class of expanded clone.

>TRBD2|TRBV9|few|TRBJ2-1
CASSVEVSGGPYNEQFF
TGTGCCAGCAGCGTAGAAGTTTCGGGGGGGCCCTACAATGAGCAGTTCTTC
>TRBD2|TRBV18|few|TRBJ2-3
CASSPRGSGGASTDTQYF
TGTGCCAGCTCACCCCGAGGTAGCGGGGGAGCTAGCACAGATACGCAGTATTTT
>.|TRBV11-2|.|TRBJ1-2
CASSSRNSYGYTF
TGTGCCAGCAGCTCCCGGAACAGCTATGGCTACACCTTC
>TRBD1|TRBV9|few|TRBJ1-2
CASSGRTGSDGYTF
TGTGCCAGCAGCGGAAGGACAGGGAGTGATGGCTACACCTTC
>.|TRBV9|few|TRBJ2-5
CASSKSGHQETQYF
TGTGCCAGCAGCAAAAGCGGGCACCAAGAGACCCAGTACTTC
>TRBD2|TRBV7-2|few|TRBJ2-5
CASSLWGGGQQTQYF
TGTGCCAGCAGCTTATGGGGCGGGGGGCAACAGACCCAGTACTTC
>.|TRBV27|few|TRBJ1-6
CASSLQNSPLHF
TGTGCCAGCAGTTTGCAGAATTCACCCCTCCACTTT
>TRBD1|TRBV4-1|few|TRBJ1-2
CASNVGQGDYYGYTF
TGCGCCAGCAACGTCGGGCAGGGGGACTACTATGGCTACACCTTC
>TRBD1|TRBV7-9|many|TRBJ2-7
CASSYFGQGYEQYF
TGTGCCAGCAGCTACTTCGGACAGGGCTACGAGCAGTACTTC
>TRBD2|TRBV7-9|few|TRBJ2-1
CASSLSGLAGIEQFF
TGTGCCAGCAGCTTGTCGGGACTAGCGGGCATTGAGCAGTTCTTC
>TRBD1|TRBV10-3|few|TRBJ1-1
CAIREDRDAEAFF
TGTGCCATCAGGGAGGACAGGGACGCTGAAGCTTTCTTT
>.|TRBV27|.|TRBJ1-1
CASSRQRNTEAFF
TGTGCCAGCAGTCGACAGAGGAACACTGAAGCTTTCTTT
>TRBD2|TRBV27|few|TRBJ2-2
CASSFASGGAYTGELFF
TGTGCCAGCAGTTTTGCTAGCGGGGGGGCCTACACCGGGGAGCTGTTTTTT
>.|TRBV2|once|TRBJ2-3
CASKGGVGSTDTQYF
TGTGCCAGCAAGGGGGGGGTTGGGAGCACAGATACGCAGTATTTT
>.|TRBV27|.|TRBJ1-6
CASSLGKGRQDPPLHF
TGTGCCAGCAGTTTGGGCAAGGGACGACAGGATCCCCCCCTCCACTTT
>TRBD1|TRBV5-1|.|TRBJ2-7
CASSLGGTGAYEQYF
TGCGCCAGCAGCTTGGGTGGGACAGGGGCCTACGAGCAGTACTTC
>.|TRBV19|.|TRBJ2-5
CASSTTGFQETQYF
TGTGCCAGTAGTACGACGGGATTTCAAGAGACCCAGTACTTC
>TRBD1|TRBV10-3|few|TRBJ1-2
CASRPSDREMRGYTF
TGTGCCAGCAGACCCTCGGACAGGGAAATGCGTGGCTACACCTTC
>TRBD1|TRBV19|few|TRBJ1-2
CASSRQGRIYGYTF
TGTGCCAGTAGCAGACAGGGCAGGATCTATGGCTACACCTTC
>TRBD1|TRBV12-5|.|TRBJ1-2
CASGRTGGYGYTF
TGTGCTAGTGGTCGGACAGGGGGCTATGGCTACACCTTC
>TRBD1|TRBV6-6|many|TRBJ1-2
CASSYGLTGSNYGYTF
TGTGCCAGCAGTTACGGACTGACAGGGTCTAACTATGGCTACACCTTC
>.|TRBV6-1|few|TRBJ1-5
CASNTGQGGQPQHF
TGTGCCAGCAACACAGGGCAAGGTGGTCAGCCCCAGCATTTT
>.|TRBV18|few|TRBJ1-1
CASSPGSTEAFF
TGTGCCAGCTCACCGGGCAGTACTGAAGCTTTCTTT
>.|TRBV11-2|few|TRBJ2-1
CASSLMGRDNEQFF
TGTGCCAGCAGCTTAATGGGGCGAGACAATGAGCAGTTCTTC
>TRBD2|TRBV9|many|TRBJ2-3
CASSLTSLGTDTQYF
TGTGCCAGCAGCCTGACTAGCCTAGGCACAGATACGCAGTATTTT
>.|TRBV11-2|.|TRBJ2-3
CASSLDQRQFTDTQYF
TGTGCCAGCAGCTTAGACCAGCGCCAATTCACAGATACGCAGTATTTT